Below are 32 T cell receptor beta chains sequenced from a single sample in a study of shared clonotypes between healthy human individuals. This table comes from immunoSEQ multiplex PCR, and its TCRdb copy is limited to in-frame clones, with some not included. Of some 2,500,000 clones in the sample, under 95% are singletons; the top ten hold 0.36%. Source material: naive CD4+ T cells from PBMCs. As for subset: CD45RA+ positively selected. These receptors originate from a man aged 18-30 years in good health. Some clones in this sample may be carry-over from other donors' samples.

V gene TRBV10-3 combines with J gene TRBJ1-6; tentative D call: TRBD1 (6 bases). Trimming stripped 6 bases from V and 7 bases from J, with 13 bases between. The CDR3 contains 14 residues. CDR1 ENHRY and CDR2 SYGVKD come from the germline V gene. CDR3 amino acids: CAIRAGEGNSPLHF. CDR3 DNA: TGTGCCATCAGAGCAGGGGAAGGGAATTCACCCCTCCACTTT.

The chain is built from TRBV7-6 and TRBJ2-3; 15 nucleotides align to TRBD2. The CDR3 covers 17 residues. Germline V gene sequence: CDR1 SGHVS, CDR2 FNYEAQ. Losses at the gene ends were 5 bases for V and 2 bases for J; bases not matched to a gene: 5. CDR3 protein: CASSLGLAGGITDTQYF. CDR3 DNA sequence: TGTGCCAGCAGCCTTGGACTAGCGGGAGGGATCACAGATACGCAGTATTTT.

This clone was detected only once. The chain's CDR3 is CASSPPLGHTGELFF. CDR3 nucleotide sequence: TGTGCCAGCTCACCACCGTTGGGTCACACCGGGGAGCTGTTTTTT. The chain joins TRBV18 to TRBJ2-2; no clear D. CDR1 is KGHSH and CDR2 is LQKENI in the germline V gene. The CDR3 spans 15 residues. Trimming took off 0 bases at V and 3 bases at J, with 8 bases between the two ends.

The V call is TRBV4-3, the J call TRBJ2-1; the D is unclear. The CDR3 sequence is 14 residues long. Germline V gene sequence: CDR1 LGHNA, CDR2 YSLEER. The V end lost 4 bases, the J end lost 7 bases, and 14 bases lay between the germline ends. The CDR3 DNA reads TGCGCCAGCAGCCCTGGTTCAATGGGGAATGAGCAGTTCTTC. Translated, it gives CASSPGSMGNEQFF.

The V and J genes are TRBV5-1 and TRBJ2-4; the D gene could be TRBD1 or TRBD2 (6 bases each). Germline V CDR1 and CDR2: SGHRS, YFSETQ. Trimming pared 3 bases from V and 0 bases from J, leaving 10 bases between. The CDR3 covers 15 residues. This CDR3 is CASSYGGLAKNIQYF. In DNA, the CDR3 is TGCGCCAGCAGCTATGGGGGGCTAGCCAAAAACATTCAGTACTTC.

V gene TRBV5-1 combines with J gene TRBJ1-5, with 7 bases lining up with TRBD1. Germline CDR1 reads SGHRS; CDR2 reads YFSETQ. The CDR3 consists of 15 residues. Losses at the gene ends were 2 bases for V and 6 bases for J; bases not matched to a gene: 8. CDR3 in amino acids: CASSFEGGAGQPQHF. The CDR3, as DNA: TGCGCCAGCAGCTTCGAAGGGGGCGCGGGTCAGCCCCAGCATTTT.

The chain joins TRBV2 to TRBJ1-2, with D tentatively TRBD1 (6 bases). CDR1 is SNHLY and CDR2 is FYNNEI in the germline V gene. V was shortened by 7 bases and J by 0 bases, with 21 bases between the two germline ends. The CDR3 is 17 amino acids. CDR3 residues: CASKVVRTAKTNYGYTF. The CDR3 DNA follows: TGTGCCAGCAAGGTGGTCCGGACAGCGAAAACTAACTATGGCTACACCTTC.

As concerns this clone: The sample has other DNA sequences that encode this CDR3 too. This sequence joins TRBV5-1 and TRBJ1-1; 7 positions match TRBD1. Germline-derived CDR1 and CDR2 are SGHRS and YFSETQ. The CDR3 is 14 residues long. Trimming removed 3 bases from V and 2 bases from J; junction bases left unmatched: 4. The CDR3 nucleotides read TGCGCCAGCAGCTCGGGACAGCTAAACACTGAAGCTTTCTTT. Amino acid sequence: CASSSGQLNTEAFF.

A few counts support this clone. The chain has TRBV2 and TRBJ1-1, with D perhaps TRBD1 (5 bases). Germline loops: CDR1 SNHLY, CDR2 FYNNEI. Between the trimmed V and J ends, which lost 2 bases and 3 bases, there was a span of 10 bases. This CDR3 has 14 residues. CDR3 DNA: TGTGCCAGCAGTGAACAGGGTAGGGACACTGAAGCTTTCTTT. Its translation: CASSEQGRDTEAFF.

The J gene is TRBJ2-7, the V gene TRBV5-5; the D is unclear. Per the germline V gene, CDR1 is SGHKS and CDR2 is YYEKEE (reference sequence). Between the trimmed V and J ends, which lost 4 bases and 1 base, there was a span of 15 bases. CDR3 length equals 15 residues. The CDR3: CASSSRSIPSYEQYF. CDR3 DNA: TGTGCCAGCAGCAGCCGGTCGATCCCTTCCTACGAGCAGTACTTC.

The chain couples TRBV7-8 to TRBJ2-3, with TRBD1 matching over 8 bases. Trimming removed 5 bases from V and 4 bases from J; junction bases left unmatched: 8. This CDR3 is 15 amino acids long. Germline CDR1 and CDR2: SGHVS and FQNEAQ. The CDR3 here is CASSLLGQGADTQYF. The CDR3 nucleotides are TGTGCCAGCAGCCTCCTCGGACAGGGAGCAGATACGCAGTATTTT.

The chain uses TRBV5-4 and TRBJ2-7; 10 nucleotides agree with TRBD2. J was trimmed by 0 bases and V by 4 bases; bases with no gene match: 7. Germline CDR1 and CDR2: SGHNT and YYREEE (reference sequence). There are 16 residues in the CDR3. CDR3 protein: CASSARLAGVSYEQYF. DNA of the CDR3: TGTGCCAGCAGCGCCCGGCTAGCGGGAGTCTCCTACGAGCAGTACTTC.

This chain links TRBV6-5 with TRBJ2-3; 7 positions match TRBD2. Germline V gene sequence: CDR1 MNHEY, CDR2 SVGAGI. The CDR3 is 14 amino acids. V gave up 6 bases and J gave up 3 bases; unmatched junction bases: 6. The CDR3 region has the DNA TGTGCCAGCAGCTGGGGGAGGGTGACAGATACGCAGTATTTT. As protein: CASSWGRVTDTQYF.

The V gene is TRBV6-5, the J gene TRBJ2-3; the match to TRBD2 covers 12 bases. CDR3 length: 15 residues. Trimming removed 8 bases from V and 6 bases from J; junction bases left unmatched: 9. Germline values: CDR1 MNHEY, CDR2 SVGAGI. The chain's CDR3 is CASGGLAGGQDTQYF. The CDR3 DNA follows: TGTGCCAGCGGCGGGCTAGCGGGAGGGCAGGATACGCAGTATTTT.

The rearrangement links TRBV11-3 to TRBJ2-7; D unclear. The CDR3 is 13 amino acids. CDR1 and CDR2 from the germline V gene are SGHNT and YENEEA. V was clipped by 1 base and J by 3 bases, with 7 bases between them. DNA of the CDR3: TGTGCCAGCAGCTTAGGGGTCGACTACGAGCAGTACTTC. As protein: CASSLGVDYEQYF.

The chain has TRBV18 and TRBJ2-1, with D possibly being TRBD1 (5 bases). Germline assignment: CDR1 KGHSH and CDR2 LQKENI. The CDR3 loop spans 15 amino acids. V dropped 5 bases and J dropped 6 bases, with 17 bases sitting between them. The CDR3 spells CASSNKETAINEQFF. The CDR3 DNA is TGTGCCAGCTCAAATAAAGAGACAGCAATCAATGAGCAGTTCTTC.

The count of this clone is one. This chain connects TRBV28 to TRBJ2-7, with D hard to call. Trimming stripped 5 bases from V and 3 bases from J, with 14 bases between. The CDR3 spans 14 residues. The germline CDR1 and CDR2 sequences are MDHEN and SYDVKM. CDR3 protein: CASSAQWADYEQYF. The CDR3 DNA reads TGTGCCAGCAGTGCTCAGTGGGCAGACTACGAGCAGTACTTC.

The chain joins TRBV7-2 to TRBJ1-5, with D tentatively TRBD1 (5 bases). CDR1 is SGHTA and CDR2 is FQGNSA in the germline V gene. V gave up 3 bases and J gave up 1 base, with 10 bases separating them. CDR3 length equals 15 residues. This CDR3 is CASSLEAGSNQPQHF. CDR3 DNA: TGTGCCAGCAGCTTGGAGGCAGGGAGCAATCAGCCCCAGCATTTT.

This sequence joins TRBV2 and TRBJ2-1; 7 nucleotides align to TRBD2. Germline V gene sequence: CDR1 SNHLY, CDR2 FYNNEI. The V and J ends lost 8 bases and 4 bases, in that order; junction bases with no gene match: 5. The CDR3 totals 13 residues. The CDR3 sequence: CASGGEGYNEQFF. Here the CDR3 DNA reads TGTGCCAGCGGGGGGGAGGGATACAATGAGCAGTTCTTC.

The rearrangement joins TRBV11-2 to TRBJ2-7, with D perhaps TRBD1 (6 bases). CDR3 size: 14 residues. The V gene lost 6 bases and the J gene lost 0 bases, with 12 bases spanning the gap. CDR1 and CDR2 from the germline V gene are SGHAT and FQNNGV. Here the CDR3 reads CASRRGTGSYEQYF. The CDR3 DNA is TGTGCCAGCAGAAGGGGGACCGGCTCCTACGAGCAGTACTTC.

In the case of this clone: Other DNA sequences within the sample encode an identical CDR3. J is TRBJ2-3 and V is TRBV28; 7 bases align to TRBD1. Germline CDR1 reads MDHEN; CDR2 reads SYDVKM. There are 15 residues in the CDR3. V lost 4 bases, J lost 0 bases, and 4 bases stayed unmatched. The CDR3 is CASSSPGQSTDTQYF. CDR3 nucleotides: TGTGCCAGCAGTTCACCGGGACAGAGCACAGATACGCAGTATTTT.

This chain links TRBV28 with TRBJ2-1, with 7 bases identical to TRBD1. V was clipped by 6 bases and J by 0 bases; unmatched bases: 14. Germline V gene lookup returns CDR1 MDHEN and CDR2 SYDVKM. There are 18 residues in the CDR3. CDR3 sequence reads: CASSEPGQLFSSYNEQFF. The CDR3, as DNA: TGTGCCAGCAGCGAACCGGGACAGCTTTTCAGCTCCTACAATGAGCAGTTCTTC.

The gene calls are TRBV28 and TRBJ1-3, with a weak D call TRBD1 (5 bases). The ends were cut back, 5 bases at V and 0 bases at J, with 17 bases in the middle. CDR1 and CDR2 (germline): MDHEN, SYDVKM. The CDR3 has 17 amino acids. The CDR3 loop is CASSLGSGPSSGNTIYF. CDR3 in DNA: TGTGCCAGCAGTCTTGGGTCAGGGCCTAGCTCTGGAAACACCATATATTTT.

The chain recombines TRBV28 with TRBJ1-4, with TRBD1 matching over 10 bases. J gave up 4 bases and V 8 bases, and 10 bases lay outside the gene matches. Germline CDR1 MDHEN, CDR2 SYDVKM. The length of the CDR3 is 16 residues. CDR3 nucleotide sequence: TGTGCCAGCCGCTTTCTTGGGACAGGGGATAATGAAAAACTGTTTTTT. As protein: CASRFLGTGDNEKLFF.

To note about this clone: The junction and the germline gene differ at one end; a read error may be behind it. This chain uses TRBV6-1 with TRBJ2-2; D possibly corresponds to TRBD2 (5 bases). The CDR3 has 13 amino acids. Germline lookup yields CDR1 MNHNS and CDR2 SASEGT. CDR3 nucleotides: TGTGCCTCCCGACTCGGGAACACCGGGGAGCTGCTTTTT. Translation gives CASRLGNTGELLF.

In this sample, this clone turned up once. The chain links TRBV5-4 to TRBJ1-2; tentative D call: TRBD1 (6 bases). CDR3 size: 16 residues. Germline V lookup: CDR1 SGHNT, CDR2 YYREEE (reference sequence). V lost 0 bases, J lost 1 base, and 13 bases lay in between. The CDR3 coding sequence is TGTGCCAGCAGCTTGGAGATTCGGACAGTTAACTATGGCTACACCTTC. Residues: CASSLEIRTVNYGYTF.

The chain recombines TRBV2 with TRBJ1-1; D gene uncertain. The CDR3 covers 14 residues. Looked up from germline, CDR1 is SNHLY and CDR2 is FYNNEI. The V end was cut by 4 bases, the J end by 0 bases, with 9 bases between. The CDR3 protein is CASSGQTMNTEAFF. CDR3 nucleotide sequence: TGTGCCAGCAGTGGACAAACCATGAACACTGAAGCTTTCTTT.

The rearrangement joins TRBV7-9 to TRBJ2-3, with D perhaps TRBD2 (6 bases). Germline V gene data show CDR1 as SEHNR and CDR2 as FQNEAQ (reference sequence). V was shortened by 5 bases and J by 0 bases, with 12 bases between the two germline ends. The CDR3 spans 15 residues. CDR3 bases: TGTGCCAGCAGCCCGCGGGCGGGAAGCACAGATACGCAGTATTTT. Translation: CASSPRAGSTDTQYF.

As concerns this clone: The junction and the germline gene differ at one end; a read error may be behind it. V gene TRBV18 combines with J gene TRBJ2-6; 7 bases are a match to TRBD1. This CDR3 comprises 17 residues. CDR1 KGHSH and CDR2 LQKENI come from the germline V gene. The CDR3 sequence: CAGSPGQPHSGANVLTF. The CDR3 DNA follows: TGTGCCGGCTCACCGGGACAGCCGCACTCTGGGGCCAACGTCCTGACTTTC. The variable domain in full, with the rest retrieved from reference TRBV18 and TRBJ2-6, is NAGVMQNPRHLVRRRGQEARLRCSPMKGHSHVYWYRQLPEEGLKFMVYLQKENIIDESGMPKERFSAEFPKEGPSILRIQQVVRGDSAAYFCAGSPGQPHSGANVLTFGAGSRLTVL.

J is TRBJ2-4 and V is TRBV28; possible D gene TRBD2, 5 bases. There are 15 residues in the CDR3. The V gene lost 9 bases and the J gene lost 1 base, with 16 bases spanning the gap. Germline-derived CDR1 and CDR2 are MDHEN and SYDVKM. The CDR3 loop is CASNTRTLAKNIQYF. The CDR3 DNA reads as TGTGCCAGTAATACTAGAACCCTGGCCAAAAACATTCAGTACTTC.

This chain uses TRBV5-4 with TRBJ1-3; D ambiguous. From germline, CDR1 is SGHNT and CDR2 YYREEE (reference sequence). CDR3 length equals 15 residues. V lost 2 bases and J lost 0, with 9 bases in between. The CDR3 DNA sequence: TGTGCCAGCAGCTTTAGTAGCGCCTCTGGAAACACCATATATTTT. It yields the protein CASSFSSASGNTIYF.

The V gene is TRBV5-1, the J gene TRBJ2-2; D may be TRBD1 (5 bases). The V gene's germline CDR1 is SGHRS and CDR2 YFSETQ. This CDR3 is 13 amino acids long. V gave up 5 bases and J gave up 6 bases, with 11 bases separating them. CDR3 sequence reads: CASSQDSSGELFF. The CDR3 region has the DNA TGCGCCAGCAGTCAAGACAGCTCCGGGGAGCTGTTTTTT.